Here is one T cell receptor (beta chain) with its context. After removal of 6 bases from V and 7 bases from J, the junction contained 8 bases not matched to a gene. CDR3 length: 13 residues. The germline V gene encodes CDR1 MNHEY and CDR2 SVGAGI. This record comes from a study of blood T cell repertoires in COVID-19. As processed by the authors: Reference gene primer amplification yielded estimated nucleated cell counts. This table comes from immunoSEQ multiplex PCR, and its TCRdb copy is limited to in-frame clones, with some not included. The V and J calls and clone size come from that table; D and trimming were worked out from the DNA. Found here are over 400,000 clones, roughly 85% of them singletons; the top ten hold 1.4%.

This chain joins TRBV6-5 and TRBJ1-1, with 7 bases that match TRBD1. What was sequenced was peripheral blood. The source of this sequence is a woman under 40 with active or convalescent COVID-19. The DNA for the CDR3 is TGTGCCAGCAGGGCAGGGGGAAATGTTGAAGCTTTCTTT. It yields the protein CASRAGGNVEAFF.